One and the same sample provided the 30 T cell receptor beta chains below, sequenced in a study of T cell clonality in common variable immunodeficiency. Sequenced by immunoSEQ multiplex PCR; TCRdb stores in-frame clones only, minus some. The sample contains tens of thousands of clones, none of them singletons. Notes on the study in general: Reportedly, TCR beta sequences from common variable immunodeficiency showed fewer deletions and N-nucleotide insertions.

Which antigens these TCRs recognize remains unknown. The sequenced material came from peripheral blood mononuclear cells. These receptor sequences come from a human donor with common variable immunodeficiency.

This clone was found many times. The read ends 3 residues shy of where the CDR3 ends; the end is completed using the germline J gene. The chain couples TRBV19 to TRBJ1-2; D remains unclear. Germline loops: CDR1 LNHDA, CDR2 SQIVND (reference sequence). The length of the CDR3 is 14 residues. Trimming shortened V by 4 bases and J by 2 bases, and 11 bases separated the two germline ends. CDR3 protein: CASSTRGGNYGYTF. CDR3 DNA (partial): TGTGCCAGTAGTACCCGGGGAGGGAACTATGGC.

About this clone: Read sequence stops 3 residues before the CDR3 end, and the germline J gene provides the missing end. The chain employs TRBV6-1 and TRBJ1-1, with unresolved D. CDR1 MNHNS and CDR2 SASEGT come from the germline V gene. CDR3 length: 13 residues. V was shortened by 3 bases and J by 4 bases, with 9 bases between the two germline ends. CDR3 region: CASSERWSTEAFF. Partial CDR3 DNA: TGTGCCAGCAGTGAGAGGTGGTCCACTGAA.

Comment on this clone: Coverage ceases 3 residues before the CDR3 finishes, and the germline J gene fills in the end. The chain couples TRBV30 to TRBJ1-6; 9 bases map to TRBD1. After removal of 1 base from V and 9 bases from J, the junction contained 7 bases not matched to a gene. Germline-derived CDR1 and CDR2 are GTSNPN and SVGIG (reference sequence). This CDR3 is 15 amino acids long. Here the CDR3 reads CAWSGTGVRTSPLHF. Incomplete CDR3 DNA: TGTGCCTGGAGTGGGACAGGGGTAAGGACTTCACCC.

In this sample, this clone turned up many times. CDR3 region: CASSEGQMNSPLHF. The sequenced part of the CDR3 DNA is TGTGCCAGCAGTGAGGGACAGATGAATTCACCC. The gene calls are TRBV2 and TRBJ1-6, with 7 bases aligning to TRBD1. The CDR3 is cut off 3 residues early in the read; its end comes from the germline J gene. Germline CDR1 and CDR2: SNHLY and FYNNEI. V shed 3 bases and J 7 bases; nucleotides not matched to a gene: 3. CDR3 length: 14 residues.

About this clone: The CDR3 end falls 3 residues outside the read, so it is completed with the germline J gene. The chain recombines TRBV7-2 with TRBJ1-5; D perhaps matches TRBD1 (5 bases). The CDR3 is made up of 13 amino acids. Trimming took 5 bases from V and 2 from J, leaving 7 bases between them. CDR1 is SGHTA, CDR2 FQGNSA, per germline. The CDR3 sequence is CASSRGGNQPQHF. CDR3 DNA (partial): TGTGCCAGCAGCCGGGGGGGCAATCAGCCC.

This clone was picked up a small number of times. The read is 3 residues too short to cover the CDR3 end, so that end is filled in from the germline J gene. The chain combines TRBV30 with TRBJ1-2, with 7 bases matching TRBD1. CDR1 and CDR2 (germline): GTSNPN, SVGIG (reference sequence). With 0 bases clipped from V and 2 bases from J, the junction kept 6 bases outside the gene matches. The CDR3 totals 15 residues. The chain's CDR3 is CAWSVRLGQNYGYTF. Incomplete CDR3 DNA: TGTGCCTGGAGTGTACGTCTGGGACAGAACTATGGC. Supplemented by reference TRBV30 and TRBJ1-2, the full variable domain reads SQTIHQWPATLVQPVGSPLSLECTVEGTSNPNLYWYRQAAGRGLQLLFYSVGIGQISSEVPQNLSASRPQDRQFILSSKKLLLSDSGFYLCAWSVRLGQNYGYTFGSGTRLTVV.

This clone occurred a few times. The read ends 3 residues before the CDR3 terminus; that terminus is restored from the germline J gene. This chain links TRBV7-2 with TRBJ2-6, with D perhaps TRBD1 (6 bases). Trimming took off 6 bases at V and 2 bases at J, with 11 bases between the two ends. CDR1 is SGHTA and CDR2 is FQGNSA in the germline V gene. The CDR3 length is 15 residues. This CDR3 reads CASRGRGTGANVLTF. The covered CDR3 bases are TGTGCCAGCAGGGGTAGGGGGACTGGGGCCAACGTC.

CDR3 DNA, as far as it was read: TGTGCCAGCAGTGCCCTCAGGAGTGACCCTAGCGAAAAA. Protein: CASSALRSDPSEK. The entire CDR3 is CASSALRSDPSEKLFF. The chain combines TRBV6-1 with TRBJ1-4; D gene unclear. The read ends 3 residues early relative to the CDR3; the germline J gene fills the gap. CDR1 and CDR2 from the germline V gene are MNHNS and SASEGT. CDR3 length equals 16 residues. V shed 4 bases and J shed 8 bases, with 20 bases lying between them.

Regarding this clone: The sequenced fragment ends 3 residues before the CDR3 boundary, so the rest is inferred from the germline J gene. The gene calls are TRBV19 and TRBJ2-2; possibly TRBD2 for D (5 bases). The length of the CDR3 is 16 residues. Germline V lookup: CDR1 LNHDA, CDR2 SQIVND (reference sequence). Trimming removed 10 bases from V and 1 base from J, with 19 bases in between. CDR3 region: CATKLHEGQNTGELFF. The part of the CDR3 DNA that was read is TGTGCCACTAAACTGCACGAGGGCCAGAACACCGGGGAG.

This clone was counted only a few times. The CDR3 is CASMRGQGYNEQFF. The CDR3 DNA, read in part, is TGTGCCAGCATGAGGGGACAGGGCTACAATGAG. V is TRBV2 and J is TRBJ2-1, with 9 bases identical to TRBD1. The read gets to within 3 residues of the CDR3 end, and the germline J gene fills in the rest. Per germline, CDR1 SNHLY and CDR2 FYNNEI. The CDR3 is 14 amino acids. J lost 3 bases, V lost 7 bases, and 4 bases had no gene match.

This clone was counted only a few times. The CDR3 is cut off 3 residues early in the read; its end comes from the germline J gene. The V and J genes are TRBV5-1 and TRBJ1-2; possibly TRBD1 for D (5 bases). Trimming took 1 base from V and 0 from J, leaving 13 bases between them. In germline, CDR1 is SGHRS, CDR2 YFSETQ. The CDR3 runs 16 residues. This CDR3 reads CASSLFPQVPNYGYTF. The CDR3 bases that were read are TGCGCCAGCAGCTTGTTCCCACAGGTACCTAACTATGGC.

This clone has at least ten counts. Coverage ceases 3 residues before the CDR3 finishes, and the germline J gene fills in the end. This sequence joins TRBV30 and TRBJ2-1; a weak D match, TRBD1 (6 bases). Germline CDR1 is GTSNPN and CDR2 is SVGIG (reference sequence). Trimming removed 6 bases from V and 4 bases from J, with 10 bases in between. The CDR3 is 12 amino acids. The CDR3 sequence is CACWGRYNEQFF. CDR3 DNA (partial): TGTGCCTGTTGGGGGCGATACAATGAG.

Worth noting for this clone: The missing CDR3 end, 3 residues past where the read stops, is filled in from the germline J gene. The chain couples TRBV19 to TRBJ2-1, with TRBD2 identical over 10 bases. Germline loops: CDR1 LNHDA, CDR2 SQIVND (reference sequence). V was clipped by 0 bases and J by 6 bases; unmatched bases: 5. This CDR3 spans 16 amino acids. The DNA read from the CDR3 is TGTGCCAGTAGTATAGATACCAGCGGGGGGGGCAATGAG. It encodes CASSIDTSGGGNE. The whole CDR3 is CASSIDTSGGGNEQFF. Combining the CDR3 with reference TRBV19 and TRBJ2-1 gives the whole variable domain DGGITQSPKYLFRKEGQNVTLSCEQNLNHDAMYWYRQDPGQGLRLIYYSQIVNDFQKGDIAEGYSVSREKKESFPLTVTSAQKNPTAFYLCASSIDTSGGGNEQFFGPGTRLTVL.

The CDR3 DNA, read in part, is TGTGCCAGCAGCCAGGGACTTCCCTACGAG. Protein: CASSQGLPYE. The complete CDR3 reads CASSQGLPYEQYF. The rearrangement uses TRBV16 and TRBJ2-7, with a tentative D call TRBD2 (6 bases). The read comes to an end 3 residues before the CDR3 does, leaving the germline J gene to fill in the end. V dropped 3 bases and J dropped 2 bases, with 8 bases sitting between them. Looked up from germline, CDR1 is KGHSY and CDR2 is FQNENV. The CDR3 totals 13 residues. Filled out from reference TRBV16 and TRBJ2-7, the complete variable domain reads GEEVAQTPKHLVRGEGQKAKLYCAPIKGHSYVFWYQQVLKNEFKFLISFQNENVFDETGMPKERFSAKCLPNSPCSLEIQATKLEDSAVYFCASSQGLPYEQYFGPGTRLTVT.

This clone was detected only a few times. A read error may be the cause here, since a much bigger clone is one base away. The read terminates 3 residues ahead of where the CDR3 ends, so the germline J gene completes it. The same CDR3 also results from other DNA sequences found in this sample. The J gene is TRBJ1-5, the V gene TRBV6-1; TRBD1 agrees at 7 bases. This CDR3 region has 15 residues. The germline V gene encodes CDR1 MNHNS and CDR2 SASEGT. Unmatched junction bases numbered 5, after V lost 1 base and J lost 5 bases. The CDR3 here is CASSEGGDSYQPQHF. The CDR3 DNA, read in part, is TGTGCCAGCAGTGAAGGGGGGGACAGTTATCAGCCC.

On this clone: The CDR3 is cut off 3 residues early in the read; its end comes from the germline J gene. The chain joins TRBV7-9 to TRBJ1-4; D not resolved. This CDR3 is built from 12 residues. Per the germline V gene, CDR1 is SEHNR and CDR2 is FQNEAQ (reference sequence). Trimming removed 4 bases from V and 5 bases from J, with 5 bases in between. CDR3 bases read: TGTGCCAGCAGCTACGGGAATGAAAAA. It translates to CASSYGNEK. The entire CDR3 protein reads CASSYGNEKLFF.

This clone occurred many times. The read stops 3 residues short of the end of the CDR3; the missing end is completed from the germline J gene. The gene calls are TRBV30 and TRBJ1-5, with a weak D call TRBD1 (6 bases). V lost 3 bases, J lost 0 bases, and 9 bases lay in between. The CDR3 extends over 14 amino acids. Looked up from germline, CDR1 is GTSNPN and CDR2 is SVGIG (reference sequence). The CDR3 sequence is CAWSEGDSNQPQHF. Partial CDR3 DNA: TGTGCCTGGAGCGAGGGGGATAGCAATCAGCCC. The whole variable domain, filled in from reference TRBV30 and TRBJ1-5, reads SQTIHQWPATLVQPVGSPLSLECTVEGTSNPNLYWYRQAAGRGLQLLFYSVGIGQISSEVPQNLSASRPQDRQFILSSKKLLLSDSGFYLCAWSEGDSNQPQHFGDGTRLSIL.

Turning to this clone: The CDR3 end is not reached by the read, which stops 3 residues before it; the germline J gene fills it in. The V gene is TRBV6-1, the J gene TRBJ1-2; 10 bases are shared with TRBD1. The J segment lost 4 bases and the V segment lost 3 bases, leaving 2 bases of the junction unmatched. CDR3 size: 14 residues. From germline, CDR1 is MNHNS and CDR2 SASEGT. The CDR3 sequence: CASSETGGLYGYTF. Incomplete CDR3 DNA: TGTGCCAGCAGTGAGACAGGGGGCCTCTATGGC.

This clone was seen more than once but under ten times. The read ends 3 residues early relative to the CDR3; the germline J gene fills the gap. The chain is built from TRBV18 and TRBJ1-1, with TRBD1 as a possible D gene (6 bases). The germline gives CDR1 KGHSH, CDR2 LQKENI. The CDR3 loop spans 12 amino acids. CDR3 region: CASSPGGGEAFF. The sequenced part of the CDR3 DNA is TGTGCCAGCTCACCAGGAGGGGGAGAA.

This clone was found a few times. The read ends 3 residues shy of where the CDR3 ends; the end is completed using the germline J gene. V gene TRBV7-9 combines with J gene TRBJ2-5, with D perhaps TRBD1 (6 bases). Germline values: CDR1 SEHNR, CDR2 FQNEAQ (reference sequence). V was shortened by 4 bases and J by 0 bases, with 9 bases between the two germline ends. The CDR3 contains 14 residues. Partial CDR3 DNA: TGTGCCAGCAGCTCAGGGGCCTACCAAGAGACC. Its translation is CASSSGAYQET. In full, the CDR3 reads CASSSGAYQETQYF.

This clone was counted between two and nine times. The CDR3 end is not reached by the read, which stops 3 residues before it; the germline J gene fills it in. The chain links TRBV29-1 to TRBJ2-3; TRBD1 aligns across 10 bases. CDR3 length: 15 amino acids. V was pared by 6 bases and J by 2 bases, with 8 bases of the junction left unmatched. Per the germline V gene, CDR1 is SQVTM and CDR2 is ANQGSEA. The CDR3 spells CSVPIGTGVTDTQYF. Incomplete CDR3 DNA: TGCAGCGTCCCTATCGGGACAGGGGTCACAGATACG.

With regard to this clone: The read terminates 3 residues before the CDR3 end, so the remaining end is supplied by the germline J gene. This chain uses TRBV19 with TRBJ2-3, with TRBD1 identical over 8 bases. Germline V gene data show CDR1 as LNHDA and CDR2 as SQIVND (reference sequence). This CDR3 region has 17 residues. J lost 2 bases, V lost 9 bases, and 16 bases had no gene match. CDR3 DNA, as far as it was read: TGTGCCAGCAAAAGGGGGACAGGTGATAGCTCCACAGATACG. Encoded protein: CASKRGTGDSSTDT. The entire CDR3 reads CASKRGTGDSSTDTQYF.

This clone was seen only a few times. The read finishes 3 residues shy of the CDR3 end, and the germline J gene is used to complete it. The chain is built from TRBV5-5 and TRBJ2-7; 9 bases are shared with TRBD2. CDR3 length: 15 amino acids. The V gene's germline CDR1 is SGHKS and CDR2 YYEKEE (reference sequence). The junction had 4 bases not matched to a gene; V was cut back by 0 bases and J by 3 bases. The CDR3 DNA, read in part, is TGTGCCAGCAGCTTGGGGCATAGCGGGGGCTACGAG. Its translation: CASSLGHSGGYE. The full CDR3 is CASSLGHSGGYEQYF. The full variable domain, in which reference TRBV5-5 and TRBJ2-7 provide the parts outside the CDR3, is DAGVTQSPTHLIKTRGQQVTLRCSPISGHKSVSWYQQVLGQGPQFIFQYYEKEERGRGNFPDRFSARQFPNYSSELNVNALLLGDSALYLCASSLGHSGGYEQYFGPGTRLTVT.

This clone was observed a few times. Read sequence stops 3 residues before the CDR3 end, and the germline J gene provides the missing end. The genes are TRBV6-2 or TRBV6-3 and TRBJ2-7; a possible D gene is TRBD2 (6 bases). The germline CDR1 and CDR2 sequences are MNHEY and SVGEGT. V dropped 0 bases and J dropped 0 bases, with 12 bases sitting between them. The CDR3 covers 16 residues. The CDR3 reads CASSYSGTRSSYEQYF. CDR3 bases read: TGTGCCAGCAGTTACTCGGGGACTCGGAGCTCCTACGAG.

This clone was counted ten times or more. The read falls 3 residues short of the CDR3 end, and the missing part is taken from the germline J gene. The chain carries TRBV6-4 and TRBJ2-1, with 7 bases matching TRBD2. Trimming removed 2 bases from V and 7 bases from J; junction bases left unmatched: 11. The CDR3 spans 16 residues. Germline values: CDR1 MRHNA, CDR2 SNTAGT. The CDR3 loop reads CASSDGARLAGNEQFF. The CDR3 bases that were read are TGTGCCAGCAGTGACGGGGCAAGACTAGCTGGGAATGAG.

In regard to this clone: Sequencing ends 3 residues short of the CDR3 end; the germline J gene provides the rest. The V gene is TRBV7-3, the J gene TRBJ2-1; 10 bases agree with TRBD2. The CDR3 is 15 amino acids. CDR1 is SGHTA, CDR2 FQGTGA, per germline. Germline trimming cut 2 bases from V and 6 bases from J; bases unmatched to any gene: 4. CDR3 DNA (partial): TGTGCCAGCAGCTTAGGGTTAGCGGGGGGCAATGAG. It codes for CASSLGLAGGNE. The full CDR3 is CASSLGLAGGNEQFF.

This clone has at least ten counts. The junction and the germline gene differ at one end; a read error may be behind it. The observed sequence ends 3 residues before the CDR3 terminus, with the missing tail filled in from the germline J gene. The chain is built from TRBV13 and TRBJ2-2; D is perhaps TRBD2 (6 bases). The germline CDR1 and CDR2 sequences are PRHDT and FYEKMQ (reference sequence). The CDR3 extends over 17 amino acids. Incomplete CDR3 DNA: TGTGCCAGCAGCCTCCTTGGGAGCCAGGACGCGGACGGGGGG. Translating gives CASSLLGSQDADGG. The entire CDR3 sequence reads CASSLLGSQDADGGLFF.

This clone was seen ten or more times. The CDR3 end is not reached by the read, which stops 3 residues before it; the germline J gene fills it in. The chain uses TRBV20-1 and TRBJ2-1, with a weak D call TRBD2 (6 bases). The V gene's germline CDR1 is DFQATT and CDR2 SNEGSKA (reference sequence). CDR3 length: 15 residues. Trimming pared 0 bases from V and 5 bases from J, leaving 14 bases between. The CDR3 reads CSARDPRTTHNEQFF. Partial CDR3 DNA: TGCAGTGCTAGAGATCCCCGGACTACTCACAATGAG.

This clone was recorded at least ten times. The CDR3 end is not reached by the read, which stops 3 residues before it; the germline J gene fills it in. This chain connects TRBV19 to TRBJ1-2; 9 bases fit TRBD1. Germline V gene data show CDR1 as LNHDA and CDR2 as SQIVND (reference sequence). The CDR3 consists of 16 residues. The trim removed 4 bases at V and 3 bases at J, leaving 9 bases unmatched. The CDR3 loop is CASSNPTGGADYGYTF. The CDR3 DNA, read in part, is TGTGCCAGTAGTAACCCCACAGGGGGCGCGGACTATGGC.

This clone was counted between two and nine times. The sequence runs out 3 residues before the end of the CDR3; the remainder is reconstructed from the germline J gene. The chain employs TRBV6-2 or TRBV6-3 and TRBJ2-5; no reliable D call. CDR1 MNHEY and CDR2 SVGEGT come from the germline V gene. There are 14 residues in the CDR3. V shed 6 bases and J shed 2 bases, with 13 bases lying between them. The CDR3 protein is CASRNRFGQETQYF. The part of the CDR3 DNA that was read is TGTGCCAGCAGAAATCGCTTCGGGCAAGAGACC.